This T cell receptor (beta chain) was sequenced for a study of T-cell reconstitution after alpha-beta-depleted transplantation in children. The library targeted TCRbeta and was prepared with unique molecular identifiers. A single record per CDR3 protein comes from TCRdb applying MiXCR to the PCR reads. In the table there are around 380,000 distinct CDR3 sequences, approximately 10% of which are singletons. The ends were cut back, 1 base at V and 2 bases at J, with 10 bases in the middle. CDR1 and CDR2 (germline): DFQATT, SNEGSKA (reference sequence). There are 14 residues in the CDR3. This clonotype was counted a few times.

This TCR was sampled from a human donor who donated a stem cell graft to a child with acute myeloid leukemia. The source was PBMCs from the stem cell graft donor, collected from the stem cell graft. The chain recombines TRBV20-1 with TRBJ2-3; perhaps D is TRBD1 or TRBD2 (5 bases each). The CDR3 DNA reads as TGCAGTGCTAGAGGGGTAGGGACCACAGATACGCAGTATTTT. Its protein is CSARGVGTTDTQYF.